A single sample is the source of the 21 T cell receptor beta chains below, sequenced in a study of blood T cell repertoires in COVID-19. Here immunoSEQ multiplex PCR was the method, and the copy in TCRdb shows in-frame clones only, minus some. The table lists roughly 130,000 clones, less than 90% of them singletons. The source material was PBMCs or T cells enriched from blood (not recorded which). The receptors come from a man aged 35-49 years with acute COVID-19.

The CDR3 here is CASSDQPGQGLVLYGYTF. The CDR3 DNA sequence: TGTGCCAGCAGTGATCAGCCGGGACAGGGGCTCGTCCTCTATGGCTACACCTTC. The chain recombines TRBV6-1 with TRBJ1-2; 10 positions agree with TRBD1. Per germline, CDR1 MNHNS and CDR2 SASEGT. The ends lost 3 bases at V and 4 bases at J; junction bases unmatched: 14. The CDR3 is made up of 18 amino acids.

This clone was found once. The CDR3 DNA sequence: TGTGCCAGCAGCTTAGGGGGTCCAGGGAAGAATGAAGCTTTCTTT. Residues: CASSLGGPGKNEAFF. The V gene is TRBV7-2, the J gene TRBJ1-1; a possible D gene is TRBD1 (5 bases). Germline CDR1 reads SGHTA; CDR2 reads FQGNSA. The CDR3 runs to 15 residues. V was trimmed by 1 base and J by 7 bases, leaving 16 bases between them.

Written as DNA, the CDR3 is TGCGCCAGCAGCCAAGTCGCAGGGGAAATCTACGAGCAGTACTTC. Translated: CASSQVAGEIYEQYF. V and J are TRBV4-1 and TRBJ2-7, with TRBD1 as a possible D gene (6 bases). The CDR3 loop spans 15 amino acids. The V end was cut by 1 base, the J end by 3 bases, with 13 bases between. CDR1 is MGHRA and CDR2 is YSYEKL in the germline V gene.

There are a few counts of this clone. V is TRBV19 and J is TRBJ1-5; 9 bases align to TRBD1. Trimming removed 5 bases from V and 6 bases from J; junction bases left unmatched: 5. Looked up from germline, CDR1 is LNHDA and CDR2 is SQIVND (reference sequence). The CDR3 length is 14 residues. CDR3 sequence reads: CASSRTGEIQPQHF. As DNA, the CDR3 is TGTGCCAGTAGTCGGACAGGGGAGATTCAGCCCCAGCATTTT.

This clone showed up just once. In DNA, the CDR3 is TGTGCCAGCAGCTCTACAGGGGGGGGGACTGAAGCTTTCTTT. Its protein product is CASSSTGGGTEAFF. The V call is TRBV7-8, the J call TRBJ1-1; TRBD1 aligns across 8 bases. This CDR3 has 14 amino acids. Germline V gene sequence: CDR1 SGHVS, CDR2 FQNEAQ. Trimming took 4 bases from V and 5 from J; bases not matched to a gene: 6.

The CDR3 is CATSALGRGQDEQFF. CDR3 sequence (DNA): TGTGCCACCAGTGCTCTGGGGCGGGGGCAGGATGAGCAGTTCTTC. J is TRBJ2-1 and V is TRBV24-1, with D possibly being TRBD2 (7 bases). Trimming shortened V by 5 bases and J by 8 bases, and 18 bases separated the two germline ends. Germline CDR1 is KGHDR and CDR2 is SFDVKD. There are 15 residues in the CDR3.

CDR3 residues: CASSPGQGSTDTQYF. The CDR3 nucleotides read TGCGCCAGCAGCCCAGGACAGGGTAGCACAGATACGCAGTATTTT. The chain carries TRBV5-1 and TRBJ2-3; 8 bases match TRBD1. V was pared by 4 bases and J by 0 bases, with 4 bases of the junction left unmatched. This CDR3 region has 15 residues. Germline V gene data show CDR1 as SGHRS and CDR2 as YFSETQ.

This clone showed up just a few times. In DNA, the CDR3 is TGTGCCAGTAGTTCCGTACAGGAAAATGAGCAGTTCTTC. As protein: CASSSVQENEQFF. The chain is built from TRBV19 and TRBJ2-1; D possibly corresponds to TRBD1 (5 bases). Trimming cost V 5 bases and J 7 bases, with 12 bases left between them. This CDR3 region has 13 residues. The V gene's germline CDR1 is LNHDA and CDR2 SQIVND (reference sequence). The entire variable domain, with the rest obtained from reference TRBV19 and TRBJ2-1, is as follows: DGGITQSPKYLFRKEGQNVTLSCEQNLNHDAMYWYRQDPGQGLRLIYYSQIVNDFQKGDIAEGYSVSREKKESFPLTVTSAQKNPTAFYLCASSSVQENEQFFGPGTRLTVL.

The genes are TRBV18 and TRBJ2-6; 7 nucleotides align to TRBD1. This CDR3 is built from 18 residues. Germline V gene sequence: CDR1 KGHSH, CDR2 LQKENI. V was pared by 2 bases and J by 4 bases, with 11 bases of the junction left unmatched. Written as DNA, the CDR3 is TGTGCCAGCTCACCAACAGGGGAGAGACTTGCCGGGGCCAACGTCCTGACTTTC. This codes for CASSPTGERLAGANVLTF.

This clone was counted once. The chain employs TRBV10-3 and TRBJ2-1; 7 bases fit TRBD2. This CDR3 spans 16 amino acids. CDR1 and CDR2 from the germline V gene are ENHRY and SYGVKD. The V segment lost 0 bases and the J segment 6 bases; nucleotides outside the gene matches: 8. This CDR3 reads CAISESRGRASNEQFF. The CDR3 DNA reads TGTGCCATCAGTGAGTCGAGAGGGAGGGCCAGCAATGAGCAGTTCTTC.

V and J are TRBV7-2 and TRBJ2-1, with 10 bases that match TRBD2. CDR3 length equals 15 residues. J lost 8 bases, V lost 3 bases, and 7 bases had no gene match. The germline V gene has CDR1 SGHTA and CDR2 FQGNSA. The CDR3 DNA is TGTGCCAGCAGCTTCTCTAGCGGGAGCCACTATGAGCAGTTCTTC. This sequence encodes CASSFSSGSHYEQFF.

The chain employs TRBV19 and TRBJ1-5, with 8 bases fitting TRBD1. There are 14 residues in the CDR3. Trimming took 6 bases from V and 2 from J; bases not matched to a gene: 3. Germline V gene sequence: CDR1 LNHDA, CDR2 SQIVND (reference sequence). CDR3: CASSKDRGNQPQHF. In DNA, the CDR3 is TGTGCCAGTAGCAAGGACAGGGGCAATCAGCCCCAGCATTTT. The full variable domain, completed using reference TRBV19 and TRBJ1-5, is DGGITQSPKYLFRKEGQNVTLSCEQNLNHDAMYWYRQDPGQGLRLIYYSQIVNDFQKGDIAEGYSVSREKKESFPLTVTSAQKNPTAFYLCASSKDRGNQPQHFGDGTRLSIL.

This chain links TRBV28 with TRBJ2-5; 8 nucleotides align to TRBD1. Germline-derived CDR1 and CDR2 are MDHEN and SYDVKM. This CDR3 spans 17 amino acids. The V gene end was trimmed by 4 bases and the J gene end by 0 bases; junction bases not matched to a gene: 10. In DNA, the CDR3 is TGTGCCAGCAGTTCACTGAATCGGACAGGGAACCAAGAGACCCAGTACTTC. Protein: CASSSLNRTGNQETQYF.

The chain couples TRBV20-1 to TRBJ1-2; D perhaps matches TRBD1 (6 bases). CDR1 is DFQATT and CDR2 is SNEGSKA in the germline V gene (reference sequence). The CDR3 has 11 residues. The CDR3 nucleotides read TGCGGATGGGGACAAAACTATGGCTACACCTTC. Translating it yields CGWGQNYGYTF.

This clone counts as medium-sized. V usage is TRBV27 and J usage is TRBJ2-3; TRBD2 matches at 13 bases. CDR1 and CDR2 (germline): MNHEY, SMNVEV (reference sequence). V lost 5 bases to trimming and J lost 7 bases; unmatched junction nucleotides: 15. The CDR3 consists of 18 residues. CDR3 residues: CASSAPGLAGSFLYTQYF. In DNA, the CDR3 is TGTGCCAGCAGTGCCCCGGGACTAGCGGGATCCTTCCTCTATACGCAGTATTTT.

This clone occurred a few times. This chain links TRBV30 with TRBJ2-5, with 8 nucleotides matching TRBD2. Germline CDR1 reads GTSNPN; CDR2 reads SVGIG (reference sequence). Trimming cost V 4 bases and J 5 bases; bases outside gene matches: 6. The CDR3 is 13 amino acids. DNA for the CDR3: TGTGCCTGGAAGTCCCCGGGGGGGGAGACCCAGTACTTC. Translation: CAWKSPGGETQYF.

V and J are TRBV12-5 and TRBJ2-7; D is perhaps TRBD2 (5 bases). This CDR3 region has 10 residues. V was shortened by 6 bases and J by 7 bases, with 7 bases between the two germline ends. Germline CDR1 reads LGHNT; CDR2 reads FRNRAP. As DNA, the CDR3 is TGTGCTAGTGGCCGGGGAGAGCAGTACTTC. This sequence encodes CASGRGEQYF.

The rearrangement joins TRBV4-1 to TRBJ2-7; TRBD1 agrees at 7 bases. The CDR3 contains 14 residues. Unmatched junction bases numbered 8, after V lost 4 bases and J lost 5 bases. The germline gives CDR1 MGHRA, CDR2 YSYEKL. DNA of the CDR3: TGCGCCAGCAGCCTATTGACAGGGAGCGACGAGCAGTACTTC. Protein: CASSLLTGSDEQYF.

A note on this clone: Other DNA sequences in the sample encode the same CDR3. The chain employs TRBV27 and TRBJ2-1; 10 positions agree with TRBD2. This CDR3 contains 15 residues. Germline assignment: CDR1 MNHEY and CDR2 SMNVEV (reference sequence). The V segment lost 3 bases and the J segment 5 bases; nucleotides outside the gene matches: 4. The CDR3, as DNA: TGTGCCAGCAGTTTGCGGACTAGCGGAAACAATGAGCAGTTCTTC. This encodes CASSLRTSGNNEQFF.

V is TRBV21-1 and J is TRBJ1-4; the D segment call TRBD1 is taken from the table without a DNA check. TRBV21-1 counts as a pseudogene. The CDR3 has 16 amino acids. CDR3 coding DNA: TGTGCCAGCAGCGGGGGACAGGGGGGCACCGGGGAAAAACTGTTTTTT. It yields the protein CASSGGQGGTGEKLFF.

V gene TRBV11-2 combines with J gene TRBJ1-1; no firm D call. The length of the CDR3 is 14 residues. Germline V gene lookup returns CDR1 SGHAT and CDR2 FQNNGV. Trimming shortened V by 1 base and J by 1 base, and 7 bases separated the two germline ends. The CDR3: CASSLVGGNTEAFF. The DNA of the CDR3 is TGTGCCAGCAGCTTAGTAGGAGGGAACACTGAAGCTTTCTTT.